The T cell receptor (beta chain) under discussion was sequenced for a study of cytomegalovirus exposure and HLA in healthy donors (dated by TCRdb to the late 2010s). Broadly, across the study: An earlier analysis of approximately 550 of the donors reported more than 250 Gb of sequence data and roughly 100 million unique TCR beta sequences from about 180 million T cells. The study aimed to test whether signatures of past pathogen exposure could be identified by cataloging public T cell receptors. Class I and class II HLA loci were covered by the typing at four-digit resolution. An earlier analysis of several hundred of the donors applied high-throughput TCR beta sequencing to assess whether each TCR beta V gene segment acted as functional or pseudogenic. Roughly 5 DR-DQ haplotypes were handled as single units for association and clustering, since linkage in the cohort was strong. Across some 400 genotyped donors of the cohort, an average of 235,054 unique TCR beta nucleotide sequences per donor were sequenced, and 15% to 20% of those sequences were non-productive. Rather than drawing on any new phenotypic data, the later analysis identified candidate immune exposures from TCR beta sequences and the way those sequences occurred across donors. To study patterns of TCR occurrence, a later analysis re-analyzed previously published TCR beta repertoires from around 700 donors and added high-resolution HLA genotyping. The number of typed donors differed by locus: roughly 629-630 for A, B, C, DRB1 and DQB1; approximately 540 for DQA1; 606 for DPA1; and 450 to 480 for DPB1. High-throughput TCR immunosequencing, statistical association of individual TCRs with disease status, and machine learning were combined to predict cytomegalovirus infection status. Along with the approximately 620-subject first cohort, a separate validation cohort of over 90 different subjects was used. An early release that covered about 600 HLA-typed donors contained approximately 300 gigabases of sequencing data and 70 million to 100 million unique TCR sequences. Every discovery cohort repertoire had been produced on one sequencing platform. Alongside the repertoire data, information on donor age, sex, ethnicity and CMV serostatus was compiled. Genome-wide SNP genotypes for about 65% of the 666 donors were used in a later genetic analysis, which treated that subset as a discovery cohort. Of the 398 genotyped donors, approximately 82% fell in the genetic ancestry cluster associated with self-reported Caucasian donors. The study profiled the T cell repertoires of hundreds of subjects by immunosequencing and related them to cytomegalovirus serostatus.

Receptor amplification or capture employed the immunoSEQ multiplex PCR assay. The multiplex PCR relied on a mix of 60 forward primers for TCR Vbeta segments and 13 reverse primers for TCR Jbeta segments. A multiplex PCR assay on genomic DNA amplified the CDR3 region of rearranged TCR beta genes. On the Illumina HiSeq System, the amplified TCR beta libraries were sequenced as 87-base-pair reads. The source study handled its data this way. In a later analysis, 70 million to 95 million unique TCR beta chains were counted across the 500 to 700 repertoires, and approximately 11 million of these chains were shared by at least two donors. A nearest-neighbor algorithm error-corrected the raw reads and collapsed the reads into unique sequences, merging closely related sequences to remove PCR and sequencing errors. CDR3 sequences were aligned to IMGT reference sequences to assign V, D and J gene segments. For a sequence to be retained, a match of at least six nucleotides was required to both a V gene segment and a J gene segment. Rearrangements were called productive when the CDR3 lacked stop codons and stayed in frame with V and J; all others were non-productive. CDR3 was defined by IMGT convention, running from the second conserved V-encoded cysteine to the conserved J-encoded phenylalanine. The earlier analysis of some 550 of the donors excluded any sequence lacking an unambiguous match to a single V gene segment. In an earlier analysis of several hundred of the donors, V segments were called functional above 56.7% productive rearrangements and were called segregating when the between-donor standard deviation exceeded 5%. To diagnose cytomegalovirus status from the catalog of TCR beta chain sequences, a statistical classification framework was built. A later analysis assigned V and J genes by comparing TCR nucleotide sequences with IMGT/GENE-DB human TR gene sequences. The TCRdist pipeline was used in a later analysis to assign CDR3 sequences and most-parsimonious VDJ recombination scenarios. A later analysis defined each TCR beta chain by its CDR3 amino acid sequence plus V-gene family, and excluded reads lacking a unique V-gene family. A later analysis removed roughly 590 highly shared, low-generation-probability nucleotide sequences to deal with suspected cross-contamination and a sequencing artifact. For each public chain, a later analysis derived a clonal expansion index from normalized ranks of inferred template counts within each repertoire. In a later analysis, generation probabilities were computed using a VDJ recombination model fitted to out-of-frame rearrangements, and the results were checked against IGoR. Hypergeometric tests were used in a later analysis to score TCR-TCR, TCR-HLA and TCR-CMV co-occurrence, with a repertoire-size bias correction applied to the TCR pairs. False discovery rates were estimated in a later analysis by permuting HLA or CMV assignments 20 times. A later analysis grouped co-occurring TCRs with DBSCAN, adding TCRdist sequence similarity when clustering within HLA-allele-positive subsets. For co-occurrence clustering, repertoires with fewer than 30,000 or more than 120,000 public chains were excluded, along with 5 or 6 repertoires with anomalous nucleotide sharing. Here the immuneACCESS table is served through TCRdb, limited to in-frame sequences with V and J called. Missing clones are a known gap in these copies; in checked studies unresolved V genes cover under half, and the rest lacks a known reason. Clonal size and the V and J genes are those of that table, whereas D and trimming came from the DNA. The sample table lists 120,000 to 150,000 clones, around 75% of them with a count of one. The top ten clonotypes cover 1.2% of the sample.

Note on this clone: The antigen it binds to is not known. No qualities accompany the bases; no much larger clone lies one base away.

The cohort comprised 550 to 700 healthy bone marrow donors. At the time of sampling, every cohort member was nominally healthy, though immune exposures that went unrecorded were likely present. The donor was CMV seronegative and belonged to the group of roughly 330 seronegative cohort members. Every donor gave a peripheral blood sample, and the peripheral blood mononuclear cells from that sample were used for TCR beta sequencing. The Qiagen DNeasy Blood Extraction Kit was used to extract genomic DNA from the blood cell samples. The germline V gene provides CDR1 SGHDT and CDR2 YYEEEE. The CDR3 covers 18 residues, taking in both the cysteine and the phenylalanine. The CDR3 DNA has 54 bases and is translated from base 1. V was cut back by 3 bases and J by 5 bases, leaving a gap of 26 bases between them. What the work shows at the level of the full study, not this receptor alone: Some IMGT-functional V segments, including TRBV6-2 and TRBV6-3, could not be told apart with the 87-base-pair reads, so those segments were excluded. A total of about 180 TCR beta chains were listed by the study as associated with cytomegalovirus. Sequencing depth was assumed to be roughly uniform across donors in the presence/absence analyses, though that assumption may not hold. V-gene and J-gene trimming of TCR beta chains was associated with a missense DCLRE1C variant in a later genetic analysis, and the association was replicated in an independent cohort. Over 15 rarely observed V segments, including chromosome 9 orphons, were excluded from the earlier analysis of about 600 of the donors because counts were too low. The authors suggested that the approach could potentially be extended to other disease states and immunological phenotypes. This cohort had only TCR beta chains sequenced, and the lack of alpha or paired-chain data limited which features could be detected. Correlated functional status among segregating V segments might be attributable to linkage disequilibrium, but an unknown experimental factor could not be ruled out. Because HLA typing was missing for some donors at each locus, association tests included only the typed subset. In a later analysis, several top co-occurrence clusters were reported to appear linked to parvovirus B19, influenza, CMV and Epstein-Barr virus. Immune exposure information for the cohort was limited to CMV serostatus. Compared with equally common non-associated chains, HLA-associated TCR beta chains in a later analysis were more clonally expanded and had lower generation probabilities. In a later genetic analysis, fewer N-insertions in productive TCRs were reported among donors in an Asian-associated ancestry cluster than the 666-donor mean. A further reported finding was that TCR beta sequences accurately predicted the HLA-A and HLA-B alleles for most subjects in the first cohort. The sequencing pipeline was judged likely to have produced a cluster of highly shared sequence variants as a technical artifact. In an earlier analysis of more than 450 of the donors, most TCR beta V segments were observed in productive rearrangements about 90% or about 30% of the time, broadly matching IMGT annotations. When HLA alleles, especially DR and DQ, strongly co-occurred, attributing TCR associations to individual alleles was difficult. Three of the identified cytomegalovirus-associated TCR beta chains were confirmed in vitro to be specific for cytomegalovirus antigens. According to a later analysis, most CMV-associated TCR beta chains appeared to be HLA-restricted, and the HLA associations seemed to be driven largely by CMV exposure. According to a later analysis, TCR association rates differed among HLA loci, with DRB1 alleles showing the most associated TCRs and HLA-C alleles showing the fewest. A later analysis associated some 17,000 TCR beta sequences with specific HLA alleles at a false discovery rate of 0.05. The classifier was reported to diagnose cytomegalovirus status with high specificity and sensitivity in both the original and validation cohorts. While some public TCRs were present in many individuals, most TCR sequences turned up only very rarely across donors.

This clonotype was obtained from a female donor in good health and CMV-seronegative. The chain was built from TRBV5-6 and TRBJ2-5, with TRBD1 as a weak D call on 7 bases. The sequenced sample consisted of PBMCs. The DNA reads TGTGCCAGCAGCTGGAGGGGGCGCGGTGGCCGGGATCGGGAGACCCAGTACTTC. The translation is CASSWRGRGGRDRETQYF.